Presented here are 32 T cell receptor beta chains from one specimen sequenced in a study of T cell responses to AZD1222 COVID-19 vaccine. The data were produced by immunoSEQ multiplex PCR, yet TCRdb's version contains in-frame clones alone and is incomplete. The table includes 150,000 or so clones, about 89% detected once. The sequencing here drew on peripheral blood, taken on day 0 of AZD1222 vaccination. Receptors were obtained from an adult in good health.

In this sample, this clone turned up a few times. V usage is TRBV28 and J usage is TRBJ1-2; 10 nucleotides match TRBD1. Germline assignment: CDR1 MDHEN and CDR2 SYDVKM. CDR3 length: 15 residues. V shed 5 bases, J shed 6 bases, and the junction held 9 bases outside the gene matches. DNA for the CDR3: TGTGCCAGCAGTCCTCGGACAGGGGGGGTCCATGGCTACACCTTC. It codes for CASSPRTGGVHGYTF.

This clone turned up a few times. CDR3 region: CASSRQPGSYEQYF. The DNA for the CDR3 is TGTGCCAGCAGCCGTCAGCCCGGCTCCTACGAGCAGTACTTC. J is TRBJ2-7 and V is TRBV3-1 (or the pseudogene TRBV3-2), with D hard to call. Germline V gives CDR1 LGHDT, CDR2 YNNKEL (reference sequence). The germline V and J ends were trimmed by 4 bases and 0 bases, with 10 bases remaining between them. This CDR3 has 14 amino acids.

The chain combines TRBV15 with TRBJ2-6; 9 nucleotides match TRBD1. CDR1 LNHNV and CDR2 YYDKDF come from the germline V gene (reference sequence). Trimming at V came to 3 bases and at J to 1 base, leaving 1 base not matched to a gene. CDR3 size: 16 residues. The CDR3 loop reads CATSRGQGSGANVLTF. The CDR3 coding sequence is TGTGCCACCAGCAGGGGACAGGGATCTGGGGCCAACGTCCTGACTTTC.

The gene calls are TRBV5-1 and TRBJ1-2; TRBD1 might be the D (6 bases). V dropped 4 bases and J dropped 4 bases, with 11 bases sitting between them. This CDR3 comprises 13 residues. Germline V gene data show CDR1 as SGHRS and CDR2 as YFSETQ. The CDR3 loop reads CASSREGGYGYTF. CDR3 in DNA: TGCGCCAGCAGCCGCGAAGGGGGCTATGGCTACACCTTC.

The rearrangement uses TRBV5-4 and TRBJ1-1, with no clear D. The V and J ends lost 5 bases and 1 base respectively, with 12 bases between them. The CDR3 is 14 residues long. Germline V gives CDR1 SGHNT, CDR2 YYREEE (reference sequence). Written as DNA, the CDR3 is TGTGCCAGCAGTACTGTTATGGGGAACACTGAAGCTTTCTTT. The encoded protein is CASSTVMGNTEAFF.

This clone was recorded once. The chain couples TRBV7-8 to TRBJ1-1; D may be TRBD1 (5 bases). CDR3 length: 15 amino acids. Germline CDR1 is SGHVS and CDR2 is FQNEAQ. V was shortened by 3 bases and J by 0 bases, with 11 bases between the two germline ends. CDR3 amino acids: CASSFRGPLNTEAFF. CDR3 DNA: TGTGCCAGCAGCTTTCGGGGACCGTTGAACACTGAAGCTTTCTTT.

The genes are TRBV5-1 and TRBJ1-2, with D possibly matching TRBD1 (6 bases). This CDR3 region has 13 residues. Germline V gene data show CDR1 as SGHRS and CDR2 as YFSETQ. Deletions cut 3 bases from V and 7 bases from J, with 13 bases between. CDR3 sequence: CASSSTGNRGYTF. The DNA of the CDR3 is TGCGCCAGCAGCTCCACAGGGAATCGTGGCTACACCTTC.

V and J are TRBV4-1 and TRBJ1-6; D possibly corresponds to TRBD1 (5 bases). CDR1 MGHRA and CDR2 YSYEKL come from the germline V gene. Trimming took 4 bases from V and 14 from J, leaving 21 bases between them. CDR3 length: 15 residues. Here the CDR3 reads CASSRDPARKGSLHF. The CDR3 nucleotides read TGCGCCAGCAGCCGGGACCCTGCAAGAAAGGGGTCCCTCCACTTT.

The chain has TRBV5-4 and TRBJ2-7; D uncertain. The V gene's germline CDR1 is SGHNT and CDR2 YYREEE (reference sequence). The CDR3 is 11 residues long. Trimming pared 3 bases from V and 6 bases from J, leaving 7 bases between. The DNA for the CDR3 is TGTGCCAGCAGCTCCCTCGGCGAGCAGTACTTC. As protein: CASSSLGEQYF.

The genes are TRBV18 and TRBJ1-1, with D unclear. Looked up from germline, CDR1 is KGHSH and CDR2 is LQKENI. V shed 0 bases and J shed 0 bases, with 11 bases lying between them. The length of the CDR3 is 16 residues. CDR3 sequence: CASSPPGRTLNTEAFF. The CDR3 DNA reads TGTGCCAGCTCACCACCAGGCAGGACTCTGAACACTGAAGCTTTCTTT.

The CDR3 DNA is TGTGCCAGCAGCCAAGGGGCAGGTAACCTTGAAGCTTTCTTT. Protein: CASSQGAGNLEAFF. The rearrangement uses TRBV7-3 and TRBJ1-1; D perhaps matches TRBD1 (5 bases). The V gene's germline CDR1 is SGHTA and CDR2 FQGTGA. The CDR3 extends over 14 amino acids. Deletions cut 5 bases from V and 7 bases from J, with 17 bases between.

This chain joins TRBV24-1 and TRBJ2-6; D may match TRBD1 or TRBD2 (5 bases each). Trimming pared 0 bases from V and 3 bases from J, leaving 11 bases between. This CDR3 spans 17 amino acids. Germline CDR1 KGHDR, CDR2 SFDVKD. This CDR3 reads CATSDLQGAGGANVLTF. The CDR3 coding sequence is TGTGCCACCAGTGATTTGCAGGGAGCCGGTGGGGCCAACGTCCTGACTTTC.

The chain couples TRBV7-9 to TRBJ2-2, with TRBD1 as a possible D gene (5 bases). The germline V gene has CDR1 SEHNR and CDR2 FQNEAQ (reference sequence). V was cut by 7 bases and J by 8 bases, with 14 bases left in between. CDR3 length: 13 amino acids. The CDR3 region is CASMFQGVGELFF. The CDR3 coding sequence is TGTGCCAGCATGTTCCAGGGTGTTGGGGAGCTGTTTTTT.

V is TRBV4-2 and J is TRBJ1-2, with D unclear. Looked up from germline, CDR1 is LGHNA and CDR2 is YNFKEQ. The CDR3 extends over 16 amino acids. The V end lost 0 bases, the J end lost 5 bases, and 16 bases lay between the germline ends. Written as DNA, the CDR3 is TGTGCCAGCAGCCAAGAACGAGCGGCGTTGGGTTATGGCTACACCTTC. Protein sequence: CASSQERAALGYGYTF.

This chain links TRBV7-9 with TRBJ2-5, with no clear D. Trimming shortened V by 5 bases and J by 5 bases, and 12 bases separated the two germline ends. Looked up from germline, CDR1 is SEHNR and CDR2 is FQNEAQ (reference sequence). This CDR3 spans 13 amino acids. The CDR3 coding sequence is TGTGCCAGCAGCGCATTAGTCCCCGAGACCCAGTACTTC. Translated, it gives CASSALVPETQYF. Full variable domain (missing parts from reference TRBV7-9 and TRBJ2-5): DTGVSQNPRHKITKRGQNVTFRCDPISEHNRLYWYRQTLGQGPEFLTYFQNEAQLEKSRLLSDRFSAERPKGSFSTLEIQRTEQGDSAMYLCASSALVPETQYFGPGTRLLVL.

J is TRBJ2-1 and V is TRBV7-6; D perhaps matches TRBD1 (6 bases). The CDR3 runs 15 residues. Looked up from germline, CDR1 is SGHVS and CDR2 is FNYEAQ. V lost 1 base and J lost 9, with 16 bases in between. Written as DNA, the CDR3 is TGTGCCAGCAGCTTAGAAGGGGGATCGCGTAGTGAGCAGTTCTTC. It specifies CASSLEGGSRSEQFF.

Comment on this clone: The junction departs from the called germline gene at one end, perhaps through a read error. This chain uses TRBV7-9 with TRBJ1-5, with D perhaps TRBD1 (5 bases). Germline values: CDR1 SEHNR, CDR2 FQNEAQ (reference sequence). The CDR3 has 12 amino acids. The chain's CDR3 is CASSLSQGTRVF. CDR3 sequence (DNA): TGTGCCAGCAGCTTAAGTCAGGGTACTAGGGTTTTT.

J is TRBJ1-5 and V is TRBV4-2; D remains ambiguous. Germline CDR1 and CDR2: LGHNA and YNFKEQ. This CDR3 spans 16 amino acids. Trimming shortened V by 0 bases and J by 0 bases, and 9 bases separated the two germline ends. For the CDR3, the DNA is TGTGCCAGCAGCCAAGATTCTGTTAATAGCAATCAGCCCCAGCATTTT. Translated: CASSQDSVNSNQPQHF.

This sequence joins TRBV5-1 and TRBJ2-2; no clear D gene. CDR3 size: 14 residues. Deletions cut 5 bases from V and 2 bases from J, with 10 bases between. Germline values: CDR1 SGHRS, CDR2 YFSETQ. The chain's CDR3 is CASRPYLNTGELFF. DNA for the CDR3: TGCGCCAGCAGGCCTTACCTTAACACCGGGGAGCTGTTTTTT.

The chain joins TRBV2 to TRBJ2-7; TRBD1 agrees at 9 bases. The J segment lost 5 bases and the V segment lost 7 bases, leaving 6 bases of the junction unmatched. The CDR3 consists of 13 residues. CDR1 and CDR2 (germline): SNHLY, FYNNEI. CDR3 bases: TGTGCCAGCATGGGACAGGGCGTAAACGAGCAGTACTTC. Protein: CASMGQGVNEQYF. The entire variable domain, with the rest obtained from reference TRBV2 and TRBJ2-7, is as follows: EPEVTQTPSHQVTQMGQEVILRCVPISNHLYFYWYRQILGQKVEFLVSFYNNEISEKSEIFDDQFSVERPDGSNFTLKIRSTKLEDSAMYFCASMGQGVNEQYFGPGTRLTVT.

The chain couples TRBV7-6 to TRBJ2-7; 12 bases agree with TRBD1. CDR3 length: 15 residues. Germline V gives CDR1 SGHVS, CDR2 FNYEAQ. With 5 bases clipped from V and 6 bases from J, the junction kept 8 bases outside the gene matches. This CDR3 reads CASSRGGTGGSEQYF. The DNA of the CDR3 is TGTGCCAGCAGCAGAGGGGGGACAGGGGGCTCCGAGCAGTACTTC.

The chain employs TRBV24-1 and TRBJ2-1; the D is unclear. The CDR3 totals 13 residues. V was cut by 5 bases and J by 5 bases, with 9 bases left in between. Germline values: CDR1 KGHDR, CDR2 SFDVKD. In DNA, the CDR3 is TGTGCCACCAGTGCTTACATGAACAATGAGCAGTTCTTC. Protein sequence: CATSAYMNNEQFF.

The chain uses TRBV28 and TRBJ2-7; possible D gene TRBD2, 6 bases. This CDR3 region has 13 residues. Trimming removed 8 bases at V and 3 bases at J, with 14 bases between. CDR1 MDHEN and CDR2 SYDVKM come from the germline V gene. CDR3 amino acids: CASSTSGVYEQYF. The CDR3 nucleotides read TGTGCCAGCTCCACGTCGGGGGTCTACGAGCAGTACTTC.

The genes are TRBV12-3 or TRBV12-4 and TRBJ2-7; TRBD1 matches at 11 bases. The CDR3 covers 13 residues. V was pared by 3 bases and J by 6 bases, with 1 base of the junction left unmatched. The CDR3 nucleotides read TGTGCCAGCAGTTTCGGGACAGGGGGCGAGCAGTACTTC. Its protein is CASSFGTGGEQYF.

The V call is TRBV14, the J call TRBJ1-2; D unresolved. In germline, CDR1 is SGHDN, CDR2 FVKESK. V lost 2 bases to trimming and J lost 4 bases, with 8 bases between them. The CDR3 has 13 residues. The CDR3 DNA sequence: TGTGCCAGCAGCCAATTGGGTTTCTATGGCTACACCTTC. Residues: CASSQLGFYGYTF.

The rearrangement links TRBV10-3 to TRBJ2-1; 11 bases agree with TRBD2. V shed 6 bases, J shed 9 bases, and the junction held 10 bases outside the gene matches. CDR3 length: 15 residues. Germline CDR1 reads ENHRY; CDR2 reads SYGVKD. In nucleotides, the CDR3 is TGTGCCATCAGGCCCGGGACTAGCGGCACCGGTGAGCAGTTCTTC. It is translated as CAIRPGTSGTGEQFF.

CDR3 in amino acids: CASSLSAGGGYTF. The CDR3 DNA reads as TGTGCCAGCAGTTTGTCCGCAGGGGGTGGCTACACCTTC. J is TRBJ1-2 and V is TRBV28; 7 positions match TRBD1. The CDR3 spans 13 residues. Germline CDR1 and CDR2: MDHEN and SYDVKM. V lost 3 bases and J lost 7; bases outside the gene matches: 5.

This chain connects TRBV19 to TRBJ1-4; 9 bases align to TRBD1. The germline gives CDR1 LNHDA, CDR2 SQIVND (reference sequence). This CDR3 spans 14 amino acids. V lost 7 bases, J lost 8 bases, and 8 bases stayed unmatched. The DNA for the CDR3 is TGTGCCAGTAACCACCGGGGACAGGGAGAAAAACTGTTTTTT. Amino acid sequence: CASNHRGQGEKLFF.

The chain recombines TRBV28 with TRBJ2-7; D ambiguous. There are 11 residues in the CDR3. Germline V gene data show CDR1 as MDHEN and CDR2 as SYDVKM. The V end was cut by 6 bases, the J end by 5 bases, with 8 bases between. The CDR3 nucleotides are TGTGCCAGCAGGGAATTGAACGAGCAGTACTTC. Its protein product is CASRELNEQYF. Combining the CDR3 with reference TRBV28 and TRBJ2-7 gives the whole variable domain DVKVTQSSRYLVKRTGEKVFLECVQDMDHENMFWYRQDPGLGLRLIYFSYDVKMKEKGDIPEGYSVSREKKERFSLILESASTNQTSMYLCASRELNEQYFGPGTRLTVT.

The chain carries TRBV15 and TRBJ1-1, with D possibly TRBD1 on 5 matching bases. CDR1 LNHNV and CDR2 YYDKDF come from the germline V gene (reference sequence). Trimming removed 8 bases at V and 2 bases at J, with 9 bases between. This CDR3 region has 12 residues. CDR3 region: CATSGLNTEAFF. As DNA, the CDR3 is TGTGCCACCTCAGGGTTAAACACTGAAGCTTTCTTT.

This clone is a singleton in its sample. CDR3 sequence: CASGRNYNSPLHF. CDR3 nucleotide sequence: TGTGCCAGCGGCAGGAACTATAATTCACCCCTCCACTTT. The chain has TRBV28 and TRBJ1-6, with unresolved D. This CDR3 contains 13 residues. V shed 8 bases and J shed 3 bases, with 8 bases lying between them. Looked up from germline, CDR1 is MDHEN and CDR2 is SYDVKM. Combining the CDR3 with reference TRBV28 and TRBJ1-6 gives the whole variable domain DVKVTQSSRYLVKRTGEKVFLECVQDMDHENMFWYRQDPGLGLRLIYFSYDVKMKEKGDIPEGYSVSREKKERFSLILESASTNQTSMYLCASGRNYNSPLHFGNGTRLTVT.

The chain has TRBV6-2 or TRBV6-3 and TRBJ2-2; D call uncertain. This CDR3 has 17 residues. Germline CDR1 is MNHEY and CDR2 is SVGEGT. The ends were cut back, 2 bases at V and 1 base at J, with 14 bases in the middle. CDR3 nucleotides: TGTGCCAGCAGTTACCTTAGGGCGACCCTGAACACCGGGGAGCTGTTTTTT. It encodes CASSYLRATLNTGELFF.